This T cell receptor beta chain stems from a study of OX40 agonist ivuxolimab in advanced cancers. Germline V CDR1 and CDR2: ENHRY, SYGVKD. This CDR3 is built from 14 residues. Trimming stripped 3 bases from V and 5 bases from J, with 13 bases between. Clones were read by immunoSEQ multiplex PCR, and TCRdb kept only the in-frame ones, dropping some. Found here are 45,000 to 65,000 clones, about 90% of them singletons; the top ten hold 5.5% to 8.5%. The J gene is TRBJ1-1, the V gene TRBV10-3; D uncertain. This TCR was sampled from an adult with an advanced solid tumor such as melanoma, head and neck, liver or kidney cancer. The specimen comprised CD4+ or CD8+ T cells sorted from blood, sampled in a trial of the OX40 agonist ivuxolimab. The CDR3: CAISERGLRTEAFF. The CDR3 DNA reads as TGTGCCATCAGTGAACGCGGCCTTAGGACTGAAGCTTTCTTT.